The present T cell receptor (beta chain) was sequenced within a study of OX40 agonist ivuxolimab in advanced cancers. V lost 5 bases and J lost 4, with 17 bases in between. Germline CDR1 is MDHEN and CDR2 is SYDVKM. This CDR3 has 15 amino acids. Peripheral blood came from all dose cohorts at three timepoints. Overall study results and limits: CD4+ and CD8+ blood T cells expanded clonally by week 6 at 0.1 to 3.0 mg/kg. CD8+ T cells were the subset that, on average, had more expanded clones than CD4+.

As regards this clone: Its antigen remains unknown.

Only in-frame clones appear in the TCRdb table, and some are missing; sequencing was by immunoSEQ multiplex PCR. The data contain roughly 79,000 clones, approximately 92% of them singletons. The chain links TRBV28 to TRBJ1-2; weak D call: TRBD1 (5 bases). The receptor was isolated from an adult with an advanced solid tumor such as melanoma, head and neck, liver or kidney cancer. Specimen: CD4+ or CD8+ T cells sorted from blood, collected in a trial of the OX40 agonist ivuxolimab. The CDR3 spells CASSDPGGRVYGYTF. CDR3 coding DNA: TGTGCCAGCAGTGATCCCGGGGGGAGGGTCTATGGCTACACCTTC.